This entry is about one T cell receptor (beta chain). The antigen is undetermined. Primers used in a second PCR of about 7 to 12 cycles were a sample-barcoded 5' primer and a J-beta primer mix. Per-sample output comprised a minimum of 2.5 million paired-end reads containing CDR3. TCRdb used MiXCR to reprocess the 5' RACE reads, holding one entry per CDR3 protein. The data contain some 670,000 distinct CDR3 sequences, around 50% of them seen just once; the ten biggest clones take up approximately 13%. Germline CDR1 MNHEY, CDR2 SMNVEV (reference sequence). The CDR3 contains 13 residues. This sample was taken from a study of blood T cells in healthy people across ages. Broader study findings: The study found more naive CD4+ cells and higher diversity in long-lived than aged donors. Roughly linear age-related decline in beta diversity appeared, significant by age around 40.

The chain carries TRBV27 and TRBJ2-4; D unclear. The J call is uncertain, as TRBJ2-5 better fits the DNA end. Sequencing used blood. The TCR comes from a woman of 80 years or more in good health. CDR3 bases: TGTGCCAGCAGACGTCCCCCTCAGGTGACCCAGTACTTC. Its protein product is CASRRPPQVTQYF.